The rows below give T cell receptor beta chains drawn from one sample of a study of cytomegalovirus exposure and HLA in healthy donors. The assay was immunoSEQ multiplex PCR, and TCRdb's table has in-frame clones only and misses some. This table holds over 150,000 clones, roughly 82% found once. Material for sequencing was PBMCs. The receptor set was obtained from a man in his fifties or sixties in good health and CMV-seropositive. Both conserved end residues are part of each CDR3. The order of the fields is D gene, clone size, V gene, J gene, CDR3 length, CDR3 DNA, CDR3 protein. The D gene is left open where the match is weak. A clone size is listed for some rows: how often the clone was seen (once, few, many), or a class if it is expanded.

D gene: NA; clone size: NA; V gene: TRBV7-9; J gene: TRBJ2-7; CDR3 length: 13; CDR3 DNA: TGTGCCAGCAGCTTAGGCACAGGTAACGGGCAGTACTTC; CDR3 protein: CASSLGTGNGQYF
D gene: NA; clone size: few; V gene: TRBV6-1; J gene: TRBJ2-1; CDR3 length: 13; CDR3 DNA: TGTGCCAGCAGCTTGAGCTCCTACAATGAGCAGTTCTTC; CDR3 protein: CASSLSSYNEQFF
D gene: TRBD1; clone size: few; V gene: TRBV13; J gene: TRBJ1-6; CDR3 length: 14; CDR3 DNA: TGTGCCAGCAGCGCCGGGACAGAGAATTCACCCCTCCACTTT; CDR3 protein: CASSAGTENSPLHF
D gene: TRBD2; clone size: once; V gene: TRBV28; J gene: TRBJ2-1; CDR3 length: 15; CDR3 DNA: TGTGCCAGTACGAGCGGGGGCCACTCCTACAATGAGCAGTTCTTC; CDR3 protein: CASTSGGHSYNEQFF
D gene: NA; clone size: NA; V gene: TRBV28; J gene: TRBJ1-1; CDR3 length: 12; CDR3 DNA: TGTGCCAGCAAGGGGTTGCTCACTGAAGCTTTCTTT; CDR3 protein: CASKGLLTEAFF
D gene: NA; clone size: NA; V gene: TRBV7-2; J gene: TRBJ2-5; CDR3 length: 14; CDR3 DNA: TGTGCCAGCAGCTCCCAAGAGCTCGTCACGACCCAGTACTTC; CDR3 protein: CASSSQELVTTQYF
D gene: TRBD1; clone size: NA; V gene: TRBV10-3; J gene: TRBJ1-4; CDR3 length: 12; CDR3 DNA: TGTGCCATCAGAGACAGGGATGAAAAACTGTTTTTT; CDR3 protein: CAIRDRDEKLFF
D gene: TRBD1; clone size: NA; V gene: TRBV28; J gene: TRBJ1-4; CDR3 length: 15; CDR3 DNA: TGTGCCAGCAGTCGACGACAGGGTGGTAATGAAAAACTGTTTTTT; CDR3 protein: CASSRRQGGNEKLFF
D gene: NA; clone size: NA; V gene: TRBV7-9; J gene: TRBJ2-2; CDR3 length: 14; CDR3 DNA: TGTGCCAGCAGCTTCCGGGAGCCAGCCGGGGAGCTGTTTTTT; CDR3 protein: CASSFREPAGELFF
D gene: NA; clone size: NA; V gene: TRBV20-1; J gene: TRBJ2-1; CDR3 length: 11; CDR3 DNA: TGCAGTGCTAGAGAGAGAATGGAGCAGTTCTTC; CDR3 protein: CSARERMEQFF
D gene: NA; clone size: NA; V gene: TRBV7-2; J gene: TRBJ2-1; CDR3 length: 14; CDR3 DNA: TGTGCCAGCAGCTTAGATCCCAGGAACAATGAGCAGTTCTTC; CDR3 protein: CASSLDPRNNEQFF
D gene: TRBD2; clone size: few; V gene: TRBV11-1; J gene: TRBJ2-3; CDR3 length: 15; CDR3 DNA: TGTGCCAGCAGCCCATGGACTTGGGGAGGGGATACGCAGTATTTT; CDR3 protein: CASSPWTWGGDTQYF
D gene: TRBD1; clone size: NA; V gene: TRBV5-8; J gene: TRBJ2-3; CDR3 length: 14; CDR3 DNA: TGTGCCAGCAGCTTAGGGACAGCCACAGATACGCAGTATTTT; CDR3 protein: CASSLGTATDTQYF
D gene: TRBD1; clone size: NA; V gene: TRBV9; J gene: TRBJ1-2; CDR3 length: 15; CDR3 DNA: TGTGCCAGCAGCCCCCGGGACAGGGAGAACTATGGCTACACCTTC; CDR3 protein: CASSPRDRENYGYTF
D gene: NA; clone size: NA; V gene: TRBV5-1; J gene: TRBJ2-7; CDR3 length: 14; CDR3 DNA: TGCGCCAGCAGCCCGACAGGTAGGAGCTACGAGCAGTACTTC; CDR3 protein: CASSPTGRSYEQYF
D gene: TRBD1; clone size: NA; V gene: TRBV29-1; J gene: TRBJ1-5; CDR3 length: 14; CDR3 DNA: TGCAGCGTTGGACAGGGTCCAAGGTATCAGCCCCAGCATTTT; CDR3 protein: CSVGQGPRYQPQHF
D gene: NA; clone size: NA; V gene: TRBV19; J gene: TRBJ1-5; CDR3 length: 17; CDR3 DNA: TGTGCCAGTAGTCCACGGTCAGGTGAATATAGCAATCAGCCCCAGCATTTT; CDR3 protein: CASSPRSGEYSNQPQHF
D gene: NA; clone size: few; V gene: TRBV6-5; J gene: TRBJ1-2; CDR3 length: 12; CDR3 DNA: TGTGCCACGTATGCGGGGGCGCGTGGCTACACCTTC; CDR3 protein: CATYAGARGYTF
D gene: NA; clone size: once; V gene: TRBV12-1; J gene: TRBJ1-2; CDR3 length: 19; CDR3 DNA: TGTGCCAGCAGCTTTCGAGGTTCACAGGATTACGCCCGTAACTATGGCTACACCTTC; CDR3 protein: CASSFRGSQDYARNYGYTF
D gene: NA; clone size: NA; V gene: TRBV29-1; J gene: TRBJ2-2; CDR3 length: 13; CDR3 DNA: TGCAGCGTTGTAGCTGAGAACACCGGGGAGCTGTTTTTT; CDR3 protein: CSVVAENTGELFF
D gene: NA; clone size: NA; V gene: TRBV5-4; J gene: TRBJ1-3; CDR3 length: 16; CDR3 DNA: TGTGCCAGCAGCTTGGGGGGGCGAAAAGCTGGAAACACCATATATTTT; CDR3 protein: CASSLGGRKAGNTIYF
D gene: TRBD1; clone size: NA; V gene: TRBV6-6; J gene: TRBJ1-2; CDR3 length: 15; CDR3 DNA: TGTGCCAGCATCCAATCCCGGGACAGGGGAATTGGCTACACCTTC; CDR3 protein: CASIQSRDRGIGYTF
D gene: NA; clone size: NA; V gene: TRBV6-6; J gene: TRBJ1-3; CDR3 length: 15; CDR3 DNA: TGTGCCAGCAGTTCCGCAGGGTTCTCTGGAAACACCATATATTTT; CDR3 protein: CASSSAGFSGNTIYF
D gene: TRBD1; clone size: NA; V gene: TRBV28; J gene: TRBJ2-1; CDR3 length: 16; CDR3 DNA: TGTGCCAGCATTCCTCCACCGGGACAGGGCCCCAATGAGCAGTTCTTC; CDR3 protein: CASIPPPGQGPNEQFF
D gene: NA; clone size: NA; V gene: TRBV14; J gene: TRBJ1-6; CDR3 length: 15; CDR3 DNA: TGTGCCAGCAGCCTACGCGGGCCTAATAATTCACCCCTCCACTTT; CDR3 protein: CASSLRGPNNSPLHF
D gene: NA; clone size: NA; V gene: TRBV2; J gene: TRBJ1-1; CDR3 length: 17; CDR3 DNA: TGTGCCAGCAGTGCGGGACATTTCGTCACCCTGAACACTGAAGCTTTCTTT; CDR3 protein: CASSAGHFVTLNTEAFF
D gene: NA; clone size: NA; V gene: TRBV7-3; J gene: TRBJ2-1; CDR3 length: 15; CDR3 DNA: TGTGCCAGCAGCTTAACAGGGGGAGGGCCATATGAGCAGTTCTTC; CDR3 protein: CASSLTGGGPYEQFF
D gene: TRBD1; clone size: NA; V gene: TRBV4-1; J gene: TRBJ2-7; CDR3 length: 15; CDR3 DNA: TGCGCCAGCAGCCAGGGACAGGGGAATAACTACGAGCAGTACTTC; CDR3 protein: CASSQGQGNNYEQYF
D gene: NA; clone size: NA; V gene: TRBV29-1; J gene: TRBJ1-1; CDR3 length: 14; CDR3 DNA: TGCAGCGTTGAAGAAAGTGGCAGTAACACTGAAGCTTTCTTT; CDR3 protein: CSVEESGSNTEAFF
D gene: TRBD2; clone size: NA; V gene: TRBV6-5; J gene: TRBJ2-1; CDR3 length: 16; CDR3 DNA: TGTGCCAGCAGTTACTCGGCACTAGCGGGAGCCGATGAGCAGTTCTTC; CDR3 protein: CASSYSALAGADEQFF
D gene: NA; clone size: NA; V gene: TRBV4-1; J gene: TRBJ2-7; CDR3 length: 16; CDR3 DNA: TGCGCCAGCAGCCACCACAGCGGAATCGACTCCTACGAGCAGTACTTC; CDR3 protein: CASSHHSGIDSYEQYF
D gene: TRBD1; clone size: once; V gene: TRBV30; J gene: TRBJ2-7; CDR3 length: 16; CDR3 DNA: TGTGCCTGGAGTGTATGGGGACAGGGGGACTCCTACGAGCAGTACTTC; CDR3 protein: CAWSVWGQGDSYEQYF
D gene: TRBD1; clone size: NA; V gene: TRBV13; J gene: TRBJ1-4; CDR3 length: 14; CDR3 DNA: TGTGCCAGCAGCCCGCGGGACAGGGGCGAAAAACTGTTTTTT; CDR3 protein: CASSPRDRGEKLFF